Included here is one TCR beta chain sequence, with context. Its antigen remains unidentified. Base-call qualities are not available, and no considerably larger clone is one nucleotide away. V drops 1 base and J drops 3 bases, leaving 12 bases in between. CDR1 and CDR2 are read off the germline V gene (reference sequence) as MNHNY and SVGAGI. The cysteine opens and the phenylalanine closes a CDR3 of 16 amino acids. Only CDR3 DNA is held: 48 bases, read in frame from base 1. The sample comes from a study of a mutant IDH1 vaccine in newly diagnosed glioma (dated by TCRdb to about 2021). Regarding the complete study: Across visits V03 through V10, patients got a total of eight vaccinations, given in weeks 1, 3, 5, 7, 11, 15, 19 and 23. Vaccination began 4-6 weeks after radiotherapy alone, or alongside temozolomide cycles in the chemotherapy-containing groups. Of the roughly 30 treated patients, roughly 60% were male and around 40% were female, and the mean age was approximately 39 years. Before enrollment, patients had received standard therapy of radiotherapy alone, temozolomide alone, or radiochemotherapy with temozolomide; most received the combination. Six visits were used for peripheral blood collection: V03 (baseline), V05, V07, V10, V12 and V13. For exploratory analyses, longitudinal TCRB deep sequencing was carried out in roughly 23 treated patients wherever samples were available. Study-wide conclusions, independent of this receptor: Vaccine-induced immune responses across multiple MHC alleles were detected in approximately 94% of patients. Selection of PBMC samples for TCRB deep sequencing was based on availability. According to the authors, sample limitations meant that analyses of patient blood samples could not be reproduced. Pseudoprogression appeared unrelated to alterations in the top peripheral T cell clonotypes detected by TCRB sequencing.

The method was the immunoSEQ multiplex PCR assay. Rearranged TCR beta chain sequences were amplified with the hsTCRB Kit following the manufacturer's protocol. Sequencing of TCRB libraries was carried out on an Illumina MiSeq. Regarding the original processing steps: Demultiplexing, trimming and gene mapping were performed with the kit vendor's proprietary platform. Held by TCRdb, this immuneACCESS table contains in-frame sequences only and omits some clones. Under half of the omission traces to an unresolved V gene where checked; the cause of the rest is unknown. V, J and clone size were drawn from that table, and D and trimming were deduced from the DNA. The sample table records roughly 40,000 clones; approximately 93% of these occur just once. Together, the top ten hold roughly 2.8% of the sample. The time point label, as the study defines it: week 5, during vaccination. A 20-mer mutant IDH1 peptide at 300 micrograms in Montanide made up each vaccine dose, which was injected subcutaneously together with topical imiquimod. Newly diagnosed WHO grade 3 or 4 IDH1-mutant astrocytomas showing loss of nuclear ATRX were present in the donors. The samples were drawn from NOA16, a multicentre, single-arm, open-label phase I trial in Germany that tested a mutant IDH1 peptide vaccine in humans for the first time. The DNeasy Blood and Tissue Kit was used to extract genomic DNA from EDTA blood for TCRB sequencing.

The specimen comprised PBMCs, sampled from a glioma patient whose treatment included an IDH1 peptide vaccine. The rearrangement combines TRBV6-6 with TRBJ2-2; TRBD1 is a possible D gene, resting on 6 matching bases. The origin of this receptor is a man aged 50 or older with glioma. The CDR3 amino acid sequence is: CASSYFWTDYTGELFF. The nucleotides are TGTGCCAGCAGTTACTTTTGGACAGATTACACCGGGGAGCTGTTTTTT.